A selection of T cell receptor beta chains follows, all from one sample in a study of T cell clonotyping in hematopoietic cell transplantation. Sequencing used immunoSEQ multiplex PCR; TCRdb keeps in-frame clones, though not all of them. The sample records roughly 5,000 clones, about 77% being singletons. The sample was peripheral blood mononuclear cells, taken 100 days after allogeneic stem cell transplant. All receptors derive from a female patient aged 45 to 65 who had an allogeneic stem cell transplant from an unrelated donor, so the T cells may come from the graft donor. Some clones in this sample may be carry-over from other donors' samples. Both conserved end residues are part of each CDR3. D genes are given only for firm matches. Clone size, where shown, is once, few, many, or a class for clones that have expanded.

TRBV15	TRBJ1-5	.	12	.	CATSRGGQPQHF	TGTGCCACCAGTCGAGGAGGACAGCCCCAGCATTTT
TRBV2	TRBJ1-3	once	13	.	CASTGGRGNTIYF	TGTGCCAGCACCGGGGGGCGCGGAAACACCATATATTTT
TRBV4-1	TRBJ2-1	.	19	.	CASSQSIVRMRALGDEQFF	TGCGCCAGCAGCCAAAGTATAGTCAGGATGAGAGCCTTAGGGGATGAGCAGTTCTTC
TRBV5-1	TRBJ1-2	few	14	TRBD1	CASSPYQGDYGYTF	TGCGCCAGCAGCCCCTATCAGGGGGACTATGGCTACACCTTC
TRBV23-1	TRBJ1-5	.	16	.	CASSQSPRAFTQPQHF	TGCGCCAGCAGTCAATCTCCCAGGGCATTCACTCAGCCCCAGCATTTT
TRBV5-4	TRBJ1-3	few	14	.	CASSLAGRGNTIYF	TGTGCCAGCAGCTTGGCGGGTCGGGGAAACACCATATATTTT
TRBV25-1	TRBJ2-7	.	15	.	CASSERGGSYYEQYF	TGTGCCAGCAGTGAAAGGGGGGGCAGTTACTACGAGCAGTACTTC
TRBV11-2	TRBJ1-6	medium-sized	14	.	CASNRQVVNSPLHF	TGTGCCAGCAACCGACAGGTCGTTAATTCACCCCTCCACTTT
TRBV28	TRBJ2-3	.	13	.	CATSGGRTDTQYF	TGTGCCACAAGTGGGGGGAGGACAGATACGCAGTATTTT
TRBV28	TRBJ2-7	.	14	.	CASRTGLRRYEQYF	TGTGCCAGCAGAACGGGACTGAGACGCTACGAGCAGTACTTC
TRBV6-5	TRBJ1-1	.	13	.	CASSPGLDTEAFF	TGTGCCAGCAGTCCCGGGTTAGACACTGAAGCTTTCTTT
TRBV10-2	TRBJ2-3	.	17	TRBD2	CASSESPSGGHTDTQYF	TGCGCCAGCAGTGAGTCCCCGAGCGGGGGGCACACAGATACGCAGTATTTT
TRBV6-1	TRBJ1-1	.	13	.	CASSDWTIPGAFF	TGTGCCAGCAGTGATTGGACAATTCCGGGAGCTTTCTTT
TRBV29-1	TRBJ1-5	.	12	.	CSVAGLDQPQHF	TGCAGCGTTGCAGGGCTGGATCAGCCCCAGCATTTT
TRBV5-6	TRBJ1-1	.	12	.	CASSLGALQAFF	TGTGCCAGCAGCTTGGGGGCCCTCCAAGCTTTCTTT
TRBV9	TRBJ2-2	.	16	.	CASSTRNIQGSGELFF	TGTGCCAGCAGCACACGAAACATACAGGGTTCCGGGGAGCTGTTTTTT
TRBV7-6	TRBJ2-7	.	13	.	CASSLVVNYEQYF	TGTGCCAGCAGCTTAGTAGTGAACTACGAGCAGTACTTC
TRBV7-9	TRBJ1-1	few	14	TRBD1	CASSPRDSNTEAFF	TGTGCCAGCAGCCCGCGGGACAGCAACACTGAAGCTTTCTTT
TRBV6-1	TRBJ1-2	.	14	.	CASRPAGVDYGYTF	TGTGCCAGCAGACCGGCGGGGGTGGACTATGGCTACACCTTC
TRBV19	TRBJ2-1	once	13	.	CASSVTGGDEQFF	TGTGCCAGTAGTGTTACCGGGGGCGATGAGCAGTTCTTC
TRBV10-3	TRBJ2-7	.	16	.	CAISESRGRSVYEQYF	TGTGCCATCAGTGAGTCAAGGGGGAGGTCTGTCTACGAGCAGTACTTC
TRBV5-1	TRBJ2-5	.	14	.	CASRAWGVQETQYF	TGCGCCAGCAGGGCGTGGGGGGTCCAAGAGACCCAGTACTTC
TRBV15	TRBJ1-2	.	13	.	CATSGRNSYGYTF	TGTGCCACCAGCGGACGGAATTCCTATGGCTACACCTTC
TRBV19	TRBJ1-4	.	16	.	CASSMALYGGGEKLFF	TGTGCCAGTAGTATGGCCCTCTATGGGGGAGGGGAAAAACTGTTTTTT
TRBV29-1	TRBJ1-2	once	12	.	CSVEEAGDGYTF	TGCAGCGTTGAAGAGGCAGGGGATGGCTACACCTTC
TRBV6-6	TRBJ2-1	.	12	.	CASSPRGDEQFF	TGTGCCAGCAGTCCCAGGGGTGATGAGCAGTTCTTC
TRBV10-3	TRBJ2-7	.	16	TRBD2	CAISEQLAGVSYEQYF	TGTGCCATCAGTGAGCAGCTAGCGGGGGTCTCCTACGAGCAGTACTTC
TRBV7-6	TRBJ2-5	once	12	.	CASSASRETQYF	TGTGCCAGCAGCGCCAGTAGGGAGACCCAGTACTTC
TRBV7-9	TRBJ1-4	.	13	.	CASSLVGNEKLFF	TGTGCCAGCAGCTTAGTCGGTAATGAAAAACTGTTTTTT
TRBV6-6	TRBJ1-5	.	15	TRBD1	CASSPGQGYNQPQHF	TGTGCCAGCAGTCCGGGACAGGGGTACAATCAGCCCCAGCATTTT
TRBV5-1	TRBJ2-7	few	14	.	CASSSGNFPYEQYF	TGCGCCAGCTCTTCAGGGAATTTCCCCTACGAGCAGTACTTC
TRBV2	TRBJ1-6	medium-sized	13	.	CASSYNPQAPLHF	TGTGCCAGCAGTTACAACCCGCAGGCACCCCTCCACTTT
TRBV9	TRBJ1-2	few	14	.	CASSLSIGVEGYTF	TGTGCCAGCAGTCTTTCGATCGGGGTGGAAGGCTACACCTTC
TRBV2	TRBJ1-2	large	14	.	CASSRSQDENGYTF	TGTGCCAGCTCCAGGAGCCAGGATGAGAATGGCTACACCTTC
TRBV9	TRBJ2-2	.	15	.	CASRDGRVDTGELFF	TGTGCCAGCCGGGACGGCAGGGTCGACACCGGGGAGCTGTTTTTT
TRBV7-8	TRBJ2-3	.	17	TRBD2	CASSLAEGRGYTDTQYF	TGTGCCAGCAGCTTAGCTGAGGGGAGGGGATACACAGATACGCAGTATTTT
TRBV15	TRBJ2-5	.	19	TRBD2	CATSRDGGLAGGDGETQYF	TGTGCCACCAGCAGAGATGGCGGACTAGCGGGGGGGGATGGAGAGACCCAGTACTTC
TRBV4-2	TRBJ1-1	.	14	.	CASSHPVPNTEAFF	TGTGCCAGCAGCCACCCCGTTCCGAACACTGAAGCTTTCTTT
TRBV11-2	TRBJ2-5	.	15	.	CASSLVRGAQGTQYF	TGTGCCAGCAGCTTAGTTCGGGGGGCCCAGGGGACCCAGTACTTC
TRBV10-3	TRBJ1-1	.	13	.	CATKRGEDTEAFF	TGTGCCACCAAGCGGGGGGAGGACACTGAAGCTTTCTTT
TRBV9	TRBJ1-1	.	15	TRBD1	CASSGEGAMNTEAFF	TGTGCCAGCAGCGGAGAGGGGGCAATGAACACTGAAGCTTTCTTT
TRBV27	TRBJ1-1	.	13	.	CASSLFRFAEAFF	TGTGCCAGCAGTTTGTTTAGGTTTGCTGAAGCTTTCTTT
TRBV6-5	TRBJ1-5	.	13	.	CASSYSGLGPQHF	TGTGCCAGCAGTTACTCCGGACTGGGGCCCCAGCATTTT
TRBV14	TRBJ1-1	.	16	.	CASSQDVGGRNTEAFF	TGTGCCAGCAGCCAAGATGTTGGGGGGCGGAACACTGAAGCTTTCTTT
TRBV7-8	TRBJ2-5	once	15	.	CASSLELQGRETQYF	TGTGCCAGCAGCTTAGAGCTACAGGGGAGGGAGACCCAGTACTTC
TRBV19	TRBJ2-4	.	11	.	CASSSRLERNF	TGTGCCAGTAGTAGCAGACTAGAGCGAAACTTC
TRBV5-5	TRBJ1-6	once	15	TRBD1	CASSLTQGRNSPLHF	TGTGCCAGCAGCTTAACACAGGGGAGGAATTCACCCCTCCACTTT
TRBV9	TRBJ2-7	.	14	TRBD1	CASSVGGQGYEQYF	TGTGCCAGCAGCGTAGGGGGACAGGGGTACGAGCAGTACTTC
TRBV19	TRBJ2-1	.	15	TRBD2	CASSMTSGGAAEQFF	TGTGCCAGTAGTATGACTAGCGGGGGGGCCGCCGAGCAGTTCTTC
TRBV4-1	TRBJ1-2	.	17	.	CASSQRGRGRLGYGYTF	TGCGCCAGCAGCCAACGGGGGCGCGGTCGGCTCGGCTATGGCTACACCTTC
TRBV2	TRBJ2-7	.	14	.	CASSLRDTSYEQYF	TGTGCCAGCAGCCTAAGGGACACCTCCTACGAGCAGTACTTC
TRBV5-1	TRBJ1-1	.	15	.	CASSLRTLMNTEAFF	TGCGCCAGCAGCTTGCGGACACTCATGAACACTGAAGCTTTCTTT
TRBV7-3	TRBJ1-2	once	14	.	CASSPGGHNYGYTF	TGTGCCAGCAGCCCTGGGGGCCATAACTATGGCTACACCTTC
TRBV11-2	TRBJ2-5	.	13	.	CASSLRGLETQYF	TGTGCCAGCAGCTTAAGGGGATTGGAGACCCAGTACTTC
TRBV7-2	TRBJ2-3	.	13	.	CASSLREGDTQYF	TGTGCCAGCAGCTTACGAGAGGGGGATACGCAGTATTTT
TRBV5-1	TRBJ2-1	.	11	.	CASSSGNEQFF	TGCGCCAGCAGCTCCGGTAATGAGCAGTTCTTC
TRBV19	TRBJ2-4	.	11	.	CASSLENIQYF	TGTGCCAGTAGCCTTGAAAACATTCAGTACTTC
TRBV6-6	TRBJ2-3	.	16	.	CASSSWTALHTDTQYF	TGTGCCAGCAGCTCCTGGACAGCCCTTCACACAGATACGCAGTATTTT
TRBV7-2	TRBJ2-3	.	12	.	CASARSPDTQYF	TGTGCCAGCGCCCGGTCTCCGGATACGCAGTATTTT